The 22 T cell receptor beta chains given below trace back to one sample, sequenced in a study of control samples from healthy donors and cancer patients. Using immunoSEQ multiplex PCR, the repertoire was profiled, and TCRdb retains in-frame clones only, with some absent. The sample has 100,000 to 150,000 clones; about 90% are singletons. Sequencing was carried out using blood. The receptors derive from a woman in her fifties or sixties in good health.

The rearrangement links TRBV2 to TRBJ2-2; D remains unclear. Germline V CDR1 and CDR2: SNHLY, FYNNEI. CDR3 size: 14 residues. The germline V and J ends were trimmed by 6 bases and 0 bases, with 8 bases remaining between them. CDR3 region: CASREQTNTGELFF. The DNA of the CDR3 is TGTGCCAGCAGGGAGCAGACGAACACCGGGGAGCTGTTTTTT.

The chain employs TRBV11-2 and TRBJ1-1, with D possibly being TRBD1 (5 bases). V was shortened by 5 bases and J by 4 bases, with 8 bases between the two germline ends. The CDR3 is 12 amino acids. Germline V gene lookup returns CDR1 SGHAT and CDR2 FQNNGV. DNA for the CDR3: TGTGCCAGCAGCACCGGGGCCACTGAAGCTTTCTTT. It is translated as CASSTGATEAFF.

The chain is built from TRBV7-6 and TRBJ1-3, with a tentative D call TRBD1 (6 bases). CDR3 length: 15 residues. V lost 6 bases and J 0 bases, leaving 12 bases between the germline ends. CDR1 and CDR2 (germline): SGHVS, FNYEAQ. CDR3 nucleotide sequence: TGTGCCAGCAGGGAGGACAGTTACTCTGGAAACACCATATATTTT. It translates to CASREDSYSGNTIYF. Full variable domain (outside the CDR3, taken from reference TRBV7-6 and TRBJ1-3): GAGVSQSPRYKVTKRGQDVALRCDPISGHVSLYWYRQALGQGPEFLTYFNYEAQQDKSGLPNDRFSAERPEGSISTLTIQRTEQRDSAMYRCASREDSYSGNTIYFGEGSWLTVV.

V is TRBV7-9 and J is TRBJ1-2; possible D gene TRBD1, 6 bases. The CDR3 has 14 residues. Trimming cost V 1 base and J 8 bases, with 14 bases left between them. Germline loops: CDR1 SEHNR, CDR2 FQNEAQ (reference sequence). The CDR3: CASSLVVGGGGYTF. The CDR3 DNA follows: TGTGCCAGCAGCTTAGTCGTAGGGGGTGGCGGCTACACCTTC.

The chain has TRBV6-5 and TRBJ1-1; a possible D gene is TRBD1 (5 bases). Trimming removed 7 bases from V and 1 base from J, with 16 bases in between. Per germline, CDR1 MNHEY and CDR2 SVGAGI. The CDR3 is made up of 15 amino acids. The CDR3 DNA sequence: TGTGCCAGCACAAACGGGCAGGGTAGGAACACTGAAGCTTTCTTT. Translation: CASTNGQGRNTEAFF.

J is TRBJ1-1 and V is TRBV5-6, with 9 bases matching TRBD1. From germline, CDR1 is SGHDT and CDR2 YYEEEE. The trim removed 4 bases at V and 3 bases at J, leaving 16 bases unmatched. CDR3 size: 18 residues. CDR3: CASSTYRGRIGQDTEAFF. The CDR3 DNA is TGTGCCAGCAGCACGTACAGGGGGCGGATAGGGCAGGACACTGAAGCTTTCTTT.

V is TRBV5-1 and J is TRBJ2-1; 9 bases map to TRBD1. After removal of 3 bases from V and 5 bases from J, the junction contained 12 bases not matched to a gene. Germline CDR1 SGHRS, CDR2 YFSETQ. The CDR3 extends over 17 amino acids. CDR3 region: CASSSQTGTGKDNEQFF. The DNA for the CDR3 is TGCGCCAGCAGCTCCCAAACCGGGACAGGGAAAGACAATGAGCAGTTCTTC.

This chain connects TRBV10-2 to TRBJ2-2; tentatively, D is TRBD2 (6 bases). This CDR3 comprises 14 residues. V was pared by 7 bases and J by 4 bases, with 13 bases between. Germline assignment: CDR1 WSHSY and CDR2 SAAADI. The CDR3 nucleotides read TGCGCCAGCAAGGGCCAGGGAGGCACCGGGGAGCTGTTTTTT. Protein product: CASKGQGGTGELFF.

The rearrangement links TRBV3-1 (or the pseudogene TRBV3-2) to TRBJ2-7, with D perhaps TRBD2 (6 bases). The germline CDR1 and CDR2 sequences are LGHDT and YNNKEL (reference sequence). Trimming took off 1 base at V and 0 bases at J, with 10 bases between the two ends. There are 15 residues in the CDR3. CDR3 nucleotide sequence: TGTGCCAGCAGCCAAGTACACGGGAGCTCCTACGAGCAGTACTTC. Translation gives CASSQVHGSSYEQYF.

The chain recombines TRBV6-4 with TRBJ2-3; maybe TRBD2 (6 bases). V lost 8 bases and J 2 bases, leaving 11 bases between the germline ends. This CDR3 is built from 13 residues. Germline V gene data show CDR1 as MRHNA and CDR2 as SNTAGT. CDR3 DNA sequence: TGTGCCAGCGCGGCGGGGTCCACAGATACGCAGTATTTT. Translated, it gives CASAAGSTDTQYF.

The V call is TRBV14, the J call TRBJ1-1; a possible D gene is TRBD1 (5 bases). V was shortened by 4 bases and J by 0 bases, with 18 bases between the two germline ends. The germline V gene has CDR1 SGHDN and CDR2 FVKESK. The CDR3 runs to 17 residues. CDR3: CASSLRDGATVNTEAFF. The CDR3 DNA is TGTGCCAGCAGCCTTCGGGACGGAGCTACGGTGAACACTGAAGCTTTCTTT.

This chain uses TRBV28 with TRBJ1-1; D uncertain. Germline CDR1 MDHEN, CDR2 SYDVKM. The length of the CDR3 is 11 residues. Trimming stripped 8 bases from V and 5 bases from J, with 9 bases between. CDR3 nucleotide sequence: TGTGCCAGCTCGGCGGGGACTGAAGCTTTCTTT. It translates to CASSAGTEAFF.

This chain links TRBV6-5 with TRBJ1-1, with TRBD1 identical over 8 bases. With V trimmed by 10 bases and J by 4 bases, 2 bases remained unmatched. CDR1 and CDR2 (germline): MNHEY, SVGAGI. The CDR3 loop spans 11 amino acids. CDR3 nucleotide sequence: TGTGCCATCGGACAGGGCACTGAAGCTTTCTTT. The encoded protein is CAIGQGTEAFF.

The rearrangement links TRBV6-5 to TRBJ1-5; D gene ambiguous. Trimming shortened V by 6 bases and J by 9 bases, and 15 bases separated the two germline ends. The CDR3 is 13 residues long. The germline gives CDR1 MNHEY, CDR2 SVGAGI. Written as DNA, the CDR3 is TGTGCCAGCAGGGTCCCCCCCGACGGGCCCCAGCATTTT. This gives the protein CASRVPPDGPQHF.

The CDR3 here is CASSPQPTNEKLFF. Written as DNA, the CDR3 is TGCGCCAGCAGTCCACAGCCAACTAATGAAAAACTGTTTTTT. The genes are TRBV5-1 and TRBJ1-4; D remains unclear. CDR3 length: 14 amino acids. Trimming took off 5 bases at V and 0 bases at J, with 8 bases between the two ends. Germline CDR1 and CDR2: SGHRS and YFSETQ.

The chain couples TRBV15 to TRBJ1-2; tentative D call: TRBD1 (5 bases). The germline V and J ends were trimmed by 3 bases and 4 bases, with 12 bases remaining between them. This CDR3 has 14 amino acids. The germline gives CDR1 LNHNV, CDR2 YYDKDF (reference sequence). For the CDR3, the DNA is TGTGCCACCAGCAGGTTCCCTCAGGGCTATGGCTACACCTTC. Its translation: CATSRFPQGYGYTF.

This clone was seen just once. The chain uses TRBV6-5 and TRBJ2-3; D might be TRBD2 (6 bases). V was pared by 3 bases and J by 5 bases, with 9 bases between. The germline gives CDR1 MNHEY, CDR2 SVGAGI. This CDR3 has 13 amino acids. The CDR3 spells CASSYPGGDTQYF. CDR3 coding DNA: TGTGCCAGCAGTTATCCCGGGGGAGATACGCAGTATTTT.

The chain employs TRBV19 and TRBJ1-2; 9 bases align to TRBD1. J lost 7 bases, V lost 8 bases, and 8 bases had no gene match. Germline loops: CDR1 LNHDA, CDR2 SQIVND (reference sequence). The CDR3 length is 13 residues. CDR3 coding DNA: TGTGCCAGTCGCGGGGACAGGGTTCGTGGCTACACCTTC. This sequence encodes CASRGDRVRGYTF.

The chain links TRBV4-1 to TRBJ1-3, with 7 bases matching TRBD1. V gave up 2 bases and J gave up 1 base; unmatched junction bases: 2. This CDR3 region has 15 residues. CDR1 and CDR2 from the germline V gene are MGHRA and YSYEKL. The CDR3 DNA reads TGCGCCAGCAGCCAATGGACAGGTTCTGGAAACACCATATATTTT. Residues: CASSQWTGSGNTIYF.

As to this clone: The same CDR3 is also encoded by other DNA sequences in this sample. CDR3 coding DNA: TGTGCCAGCAGTTACTCTAATTCACCCCTCCACTTT. This sequence encodes CASSYSNSPLHF. The chain joins TRBV6-5 to TRBJ1-6; no definite D call. Deletions cut 0 bases from V and 6 bases from J, with 0 bases between. The CDR3 contains 12 residues. In germline, CDR1 is MNHEY, CDR2 SVGAGI.

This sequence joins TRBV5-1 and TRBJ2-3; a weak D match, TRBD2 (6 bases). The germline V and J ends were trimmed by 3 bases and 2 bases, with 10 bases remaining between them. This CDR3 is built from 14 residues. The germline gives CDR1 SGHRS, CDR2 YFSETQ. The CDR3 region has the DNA TGCGCCAGCAGCTCGGGAGTTCCCACAGATACGCAGTATTTT. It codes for CASSSGVPTDTQYF.

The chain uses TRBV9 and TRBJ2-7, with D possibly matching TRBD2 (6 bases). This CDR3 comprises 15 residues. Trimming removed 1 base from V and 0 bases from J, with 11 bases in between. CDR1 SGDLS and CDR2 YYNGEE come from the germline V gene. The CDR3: CASSVSSVLSYEQYF. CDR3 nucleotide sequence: TGTGCCAGCAGCGTATCTAGCGTTCTCTCCTACGAGCAGTACTTC.